This entry features one T cell receptor beta chain sequence. The CDR3 is 14 residues long. Trimming cost V 5 bases and J 7 bases; bases outside gene matches: 10. From germline, CDR1 is ENHRY and CDR2 SYGVKD. This sample stems from a study of blood T cell repertoires in COVID-19. Turning to the study itself: The United States, Italy and Spain supplied acute and convalescent COVID-19 samples. PBMCs, B-cell-depleted T cells, or T cells provided the cDNA or gDNA that made up the material.

Authors' analysis steps: Reference gene primer amplification in the assay estimated nucleated cell counts. The method was immunoSEQ multiplex PCR; TCRdb's version includes in-frame clones alone and lacks a portion of them. That table furnishes V, J and clone size, whereas the DNA furnished D and trimming. The data show roughly 56,000 clones, 70% to 90% seen once. Material for sequencing was peripheral blood. The source is a human donor in a cohort sampled during active COVID-19. V gene TRBV10-3 combines with J gene TRBJ2-7; 8 bases match TRBD1. The CDR3 region has the DNA TGTGCCATCAGTTTGGGACAGGTGCTGGGTGAGCAGTACTTC. This sequence encodes CAISLGQVLGEQYF.